The rows below give T cell receptor beta chains drawn from one sample of a study of blood T cell repertoires in COVID-19. Sequencing used immunoSEQ multiplex PCR; TCRdb keeps in-frame clones, though not all of them. The profile shows 300,000 to 350,000 clones, around 90% of them singletons. Sequenced: PBMCs or T cells enriched from blood (not recorded which). Every receptor here comes from a man aged 30-40 years who had recovered from COVID-19. Each CDR3 is given without its conserved first and last residue.

v_gene: TRBV15
len: 12
CDR3aa: ATSRGSSTDTQY

v_gene: TRBV7-8
len: 13
CDR3aa: ASSPETGINEKLF

v_gene: TRBV5-1
len: 15
CDR3aa: ASSSQAPSGGTGELF

v_gene: TRBV5-4
len: 13
CDR3aa: ASSSRGGGNSPLH

v_gene: TRBV7-8
len: 13
CDR3aa: ASSYDRGPSNEQF

v_gene: TRBV5-1
len: 12
CDR3aa: ASSVRDRGEKLF

v_gene: TRBV4-1
len: 13
CDR3aa: ASSQAGTGEEKLF

v_gene: TRBV19
len: 12
CDR3aa: ASSMRDRDNEQF

v_gene: TRBV19
len: 17
CDR3aa: ASKRTVPSGGASYNEQF

v_gene: TRBV7-9
len: 9
CDR3aa: ASRRTDTIY

v_gene: TRBV6-5
len: 13
CDR3aa: ASSYSLYTNYGYT

v_gene: TRBV14
len: 10
CDR3aa: ASSHYGGEAF

v_gene: TRBV11-3
len: 12
CDR3aa: ASSLRGNTGELF

v_gene: TRBV5-1
len: 13
CDR3aa: ASSPQQGGFAEAF

v_gene: TRBV10-3
len: 11
CDR3aa: AISVNREETQY

v_gene: TRBV6-5
len: 10
CDR3aa: ASSYRGDTQY

v_gene: TRBV5-1
len: 11
CDR3aa: ASSAPGHFEAF

v_gene: TRBV7-2
len: 12
CDR3aa: ASSPRGAYNEQF

v_gene: TRBV3-1/TRBV3-2
len: 16
CDR3aa: ASSQEVYGGGETDTQY

v_gene: TRBV6-5
len: 14
CDR3aa: ASSYSYISGWNEQF

v_gene: TRBV5-8
len: 12
CDR3aa: ASRNRQGAGGYT

v_gene: TRBV3-1/TRBV3-2
len: 15
CDR3aa: ASSQPQGKGSNSPLH

v_gene: TRBV28
len: 11
CDR3aa: ASGGGVPYEQY

v_gene: TRBV5-4
len: 12
CDR3aa: ASSFGTGYSPLH

v_gene: TRBV18
len: 13
CDR3aa: ASSRSTGMQETQY